This T cell receptor beta chain was obtained from a study of human T cells and chemical hapten exposure. Study-wide results and caveats: Given that the donors had alopecia, their immune response may differ from that seen in healthy people.

This clonotype appeared a few times. Its target is unknown. This sample's time point: pre-sensitization, week 0. Treatment in this sample: therapeutic diphenylcyclopropenone sensitization with weekly scalp DPC. The ends were cut back, 5 bases at V and 8 bases at J, with 15 bases in the middle. The CDR3 is 13 amino acids. CDR1 is DFQATT and CDR2 is SNEGSKA in the germline V gene (reference sequence). One entry per CDR3 protein results from TCRdb running MiXCR on the RACE reads. The sample includes tens of thousands of distinct CDR3 sequences, 8% to 10% of them seen just once. Sequenced here: whole blood, sampled in connection with sensitization to the hapten diphenylcyclopropenone (DPC). The receptor was derived from a middle-aged woman with alopecia areata. Some clones in this sample may be carry-over from other donors' samples. The rearrangement links TRBV20-1 to TRBJ1-4, with D possibly being TRBD1 (5 bases). CDR3 in DNA: TGCAGTGCTGCTGTGGGGGGGAGAGAAAAACTGTTTTTT. Its translation: CSAAVGGREKLFF.